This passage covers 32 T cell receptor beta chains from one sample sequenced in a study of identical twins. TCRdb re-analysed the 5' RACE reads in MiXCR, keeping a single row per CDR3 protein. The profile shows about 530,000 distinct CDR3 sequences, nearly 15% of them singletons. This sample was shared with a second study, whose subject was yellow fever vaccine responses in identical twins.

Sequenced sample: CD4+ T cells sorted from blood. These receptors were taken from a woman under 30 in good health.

The CDR3 bases are TGTGCCAGCAGTGAGACAGTAGCCGGAACAGATACGCAGTATTTT. Its translation is CASSETVAGTDTQYF. The chain employs TRBV6-4 and TRBJ2-3, with a weak D call TRBD1 (5 bases). The CDR3 loop spans 15 amino acids. The germline gives CDR1 MRHNA, CDR2 SNTAGT. The germline V and J ends were trimmed by 3 bases and 3 bases, with 13 bases remaining between them.

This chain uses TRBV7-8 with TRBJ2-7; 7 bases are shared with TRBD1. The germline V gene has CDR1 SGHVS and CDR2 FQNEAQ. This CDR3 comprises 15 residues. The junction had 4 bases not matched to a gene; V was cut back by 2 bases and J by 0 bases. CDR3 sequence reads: CASSLSDRSSYEQYV. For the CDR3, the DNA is TGTGCCAGCAGCTTATCGGACAGGAGCTCCTACGAGCAGTACGTC.

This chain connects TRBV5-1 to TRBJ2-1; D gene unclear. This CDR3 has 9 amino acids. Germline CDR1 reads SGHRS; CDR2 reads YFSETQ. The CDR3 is CAKVDEQFF. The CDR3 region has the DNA TGCGCAAAAGTCGATGAGCAGTTCTTC.

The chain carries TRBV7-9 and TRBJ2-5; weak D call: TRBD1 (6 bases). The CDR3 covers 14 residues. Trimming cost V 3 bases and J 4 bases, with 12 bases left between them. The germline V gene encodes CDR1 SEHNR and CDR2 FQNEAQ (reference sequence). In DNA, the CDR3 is TGTGCCAGCAGCTTTTACAGGGACCTAGAGACCCAGTACTTC. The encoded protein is CASSFYRDLETQYF.

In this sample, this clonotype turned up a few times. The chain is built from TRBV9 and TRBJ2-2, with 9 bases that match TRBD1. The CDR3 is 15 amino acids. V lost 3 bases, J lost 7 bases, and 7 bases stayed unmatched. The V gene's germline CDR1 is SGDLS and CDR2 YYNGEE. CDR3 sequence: CASSENRGQVGELFF. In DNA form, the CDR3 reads TGTGCCAGCAGCGAAAACAGGGGGCAGGTCGGGGAGCTGTTTTTT.

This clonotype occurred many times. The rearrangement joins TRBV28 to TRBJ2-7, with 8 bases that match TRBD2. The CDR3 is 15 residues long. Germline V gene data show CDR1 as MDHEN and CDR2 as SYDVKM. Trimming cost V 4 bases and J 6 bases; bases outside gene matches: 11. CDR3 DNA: TGTGCCAGCAGTTGGATTATCGGGAGGGCCGGCGAGCAGTACTTC. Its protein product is CASSWIIGRAGEQYF.

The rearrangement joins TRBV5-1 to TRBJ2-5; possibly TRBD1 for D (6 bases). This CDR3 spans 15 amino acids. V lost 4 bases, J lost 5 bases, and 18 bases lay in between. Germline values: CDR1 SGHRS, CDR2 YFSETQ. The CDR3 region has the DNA TGCGCCAGCAGCGTGACAGGTGTGGGGGAGGAGACCCAGTACTTC. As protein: CASSVTGVGEETQYF.

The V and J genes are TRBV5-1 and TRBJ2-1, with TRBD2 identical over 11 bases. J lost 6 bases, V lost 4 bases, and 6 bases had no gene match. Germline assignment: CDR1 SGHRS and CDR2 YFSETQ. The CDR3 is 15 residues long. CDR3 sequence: CASSAVAGGPNEQFF. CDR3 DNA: TGCGCCAGCAGCGCGGTAGCGGGGGGGCCCAATGAGCAGTTCTTC.

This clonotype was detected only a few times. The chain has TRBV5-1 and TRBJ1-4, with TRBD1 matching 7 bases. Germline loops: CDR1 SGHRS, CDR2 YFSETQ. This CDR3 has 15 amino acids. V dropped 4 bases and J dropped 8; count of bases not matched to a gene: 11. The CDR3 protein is CASSMRTGRSEKLFF. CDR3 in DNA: TGCGCCAGCAGCATGCGGACAGGCCGTTCCGAAAAACTGTTTTTT.

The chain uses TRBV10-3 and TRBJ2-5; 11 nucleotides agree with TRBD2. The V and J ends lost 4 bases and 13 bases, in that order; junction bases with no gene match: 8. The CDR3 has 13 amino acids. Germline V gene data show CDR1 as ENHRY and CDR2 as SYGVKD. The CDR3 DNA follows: TGTGCCATCAGTGGGCTGACTAGCGGGGCCCTGTACTTC. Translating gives CAISGLTSGALYF.

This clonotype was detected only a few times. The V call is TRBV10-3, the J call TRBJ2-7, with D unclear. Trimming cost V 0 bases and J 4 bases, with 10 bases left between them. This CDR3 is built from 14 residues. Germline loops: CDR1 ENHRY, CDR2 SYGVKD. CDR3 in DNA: TGTGCCATCAGTGAGTCCCCCGGGCAGTACGAGCAGTACGTC. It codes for CAISESPGQYEQYV.

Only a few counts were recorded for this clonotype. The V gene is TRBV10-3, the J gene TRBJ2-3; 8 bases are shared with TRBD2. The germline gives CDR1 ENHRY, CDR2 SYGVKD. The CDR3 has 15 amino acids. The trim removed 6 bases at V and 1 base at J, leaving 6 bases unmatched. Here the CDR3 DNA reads TGTGCCATCAGGGCCCTGACTAGCGGCACAGATACGCAGTATTTT. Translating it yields CAIRALTSGTDTQYF.

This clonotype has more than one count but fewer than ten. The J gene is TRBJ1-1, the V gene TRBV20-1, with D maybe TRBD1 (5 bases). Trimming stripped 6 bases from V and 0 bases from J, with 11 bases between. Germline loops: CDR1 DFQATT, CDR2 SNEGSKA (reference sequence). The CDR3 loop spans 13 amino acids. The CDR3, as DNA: TGCAGTGCCACGGACACACTGAACACTGAAGCTTTCTTT. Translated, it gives CSATDTLNTEAFF.

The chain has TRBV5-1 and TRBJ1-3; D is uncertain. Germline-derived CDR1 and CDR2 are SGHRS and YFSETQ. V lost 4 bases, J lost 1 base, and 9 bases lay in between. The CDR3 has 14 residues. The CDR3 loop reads CASSQSRSGNTIYF. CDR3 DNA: TGCGCCAGCAGCCAAAGCAGATCTGGAAACACCATATATTTT.

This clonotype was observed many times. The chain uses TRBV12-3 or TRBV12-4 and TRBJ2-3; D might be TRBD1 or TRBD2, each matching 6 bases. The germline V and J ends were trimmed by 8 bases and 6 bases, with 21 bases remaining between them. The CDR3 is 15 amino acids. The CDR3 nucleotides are TGTGCCAGCGGACTCGGGGGCCCAATGTCGGATACGCAGTATTTT. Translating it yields CASGLGGPMSDTQYF.

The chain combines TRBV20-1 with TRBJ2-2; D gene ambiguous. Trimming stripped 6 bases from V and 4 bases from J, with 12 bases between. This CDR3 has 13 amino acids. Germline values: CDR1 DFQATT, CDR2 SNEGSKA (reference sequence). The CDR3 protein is CSAQRVGTGELFF. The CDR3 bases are TGCAGTGCCCAACGGGTCGGCACCGGGGAGCTGTTTTTT.

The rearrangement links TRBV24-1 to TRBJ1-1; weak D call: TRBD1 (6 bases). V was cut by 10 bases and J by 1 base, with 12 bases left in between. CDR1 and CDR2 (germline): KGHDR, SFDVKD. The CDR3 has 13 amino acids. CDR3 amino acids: CATVPTGNTEAFF. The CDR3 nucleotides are TGTGCCACGGTACCGACAGGGAACACTGAAGCTTTCTTT.

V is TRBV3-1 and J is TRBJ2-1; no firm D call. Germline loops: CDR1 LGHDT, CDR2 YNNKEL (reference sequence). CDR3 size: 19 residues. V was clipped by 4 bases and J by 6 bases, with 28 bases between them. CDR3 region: CASSPPPPSSIFLINEQFF. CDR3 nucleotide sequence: TGTGCCAGCAGCCCCCCCCCGCCTTCGAGCATATTCCTGATCAATGAGCAGTTCTTC.

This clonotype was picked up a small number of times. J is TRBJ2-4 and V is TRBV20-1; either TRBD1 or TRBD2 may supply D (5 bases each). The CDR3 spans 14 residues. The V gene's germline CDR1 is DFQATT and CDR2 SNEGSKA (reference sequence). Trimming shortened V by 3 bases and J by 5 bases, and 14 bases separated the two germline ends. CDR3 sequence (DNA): TGCAGTGCTAGGGGACCGAGAATTGAAAACATTCAGTACTTC. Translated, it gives CSARGPRIENIQYF.

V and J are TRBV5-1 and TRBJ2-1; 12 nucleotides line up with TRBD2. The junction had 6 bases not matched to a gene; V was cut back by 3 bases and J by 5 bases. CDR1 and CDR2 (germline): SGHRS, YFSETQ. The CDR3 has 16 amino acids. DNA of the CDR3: TGCGCCAGCAGCTACCAACCTAGCGGGGGGGACAATGAGCAGTTCTTC. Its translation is CASSYQPSGGDNEQFF.

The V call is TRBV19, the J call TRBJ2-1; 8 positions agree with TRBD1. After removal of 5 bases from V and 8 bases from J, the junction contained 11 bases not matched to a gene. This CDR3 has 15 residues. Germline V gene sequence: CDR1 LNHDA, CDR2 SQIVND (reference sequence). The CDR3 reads CASSYRTGRGDEQFF. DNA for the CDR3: TGTGCCAGTAGTTACCGGACAGGGCGTGGCGATGAGCAGTTCTTC. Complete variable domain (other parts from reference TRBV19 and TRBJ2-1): DGGITQSPKYLFRKEGQNVTLSCEQNLNHDAMYWYRQDPGQGLRLIYYSQIVNDFQKGDIAEGYSVSREKKESFPLTVTSAQKNPTAFYLCASSYRTGRGDEQFFGPGTRLTVL.

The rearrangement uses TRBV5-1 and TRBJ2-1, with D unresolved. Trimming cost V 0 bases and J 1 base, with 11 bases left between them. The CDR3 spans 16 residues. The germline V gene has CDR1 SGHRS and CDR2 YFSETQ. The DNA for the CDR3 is TGCGCCAGCAGCTTGGCCCCGGCGCTATCCTACAATGAGCAGTTCTTC. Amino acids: CASSLAPALSYNEQFF.

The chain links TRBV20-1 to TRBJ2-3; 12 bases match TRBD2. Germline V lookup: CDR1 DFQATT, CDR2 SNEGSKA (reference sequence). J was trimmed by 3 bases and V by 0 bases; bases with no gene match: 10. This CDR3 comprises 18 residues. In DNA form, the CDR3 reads TGCAGTGCTAGAGACCCTGCTAGCGGGAGGGCCTTTACAGATACGCAGTATTTT. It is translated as CSARDPASGRAFTDTQYF.

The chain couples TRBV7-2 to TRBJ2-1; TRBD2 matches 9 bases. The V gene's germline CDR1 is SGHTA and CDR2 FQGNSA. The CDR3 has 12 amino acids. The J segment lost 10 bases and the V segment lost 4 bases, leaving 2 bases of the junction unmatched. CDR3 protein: CASSYGLAEQFF. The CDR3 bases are TGTGCCAGCAGCTACGGACTAGCGGAGCAGTTCTTC.

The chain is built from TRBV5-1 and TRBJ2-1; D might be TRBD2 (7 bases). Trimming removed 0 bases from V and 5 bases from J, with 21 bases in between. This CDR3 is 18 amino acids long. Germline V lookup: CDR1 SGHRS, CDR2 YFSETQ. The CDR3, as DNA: TGCGCCAGCAGCTTGGGCGCGGGGGCCCAACTTTTAAACAATGAGCAGTTCTTC. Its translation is CASSLGAGAQLLNNEQFF.

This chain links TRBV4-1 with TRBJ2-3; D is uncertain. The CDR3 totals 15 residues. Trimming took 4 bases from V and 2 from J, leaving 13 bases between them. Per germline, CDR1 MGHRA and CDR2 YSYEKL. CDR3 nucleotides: TGCGCCAGCAGCCCCCGGGTGGGCCTCACAGATACGCAGTATTTT. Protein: CASSPRVGLTDTQYF.

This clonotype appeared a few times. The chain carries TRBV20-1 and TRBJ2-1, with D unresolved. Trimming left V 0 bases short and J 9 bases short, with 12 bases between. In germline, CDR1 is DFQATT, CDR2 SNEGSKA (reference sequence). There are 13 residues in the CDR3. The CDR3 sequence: CSARDQPGGEQFF. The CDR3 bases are TGCAGTGCTAGAGATCAGCCCGGCGGTGAGCAGTTCTTC.

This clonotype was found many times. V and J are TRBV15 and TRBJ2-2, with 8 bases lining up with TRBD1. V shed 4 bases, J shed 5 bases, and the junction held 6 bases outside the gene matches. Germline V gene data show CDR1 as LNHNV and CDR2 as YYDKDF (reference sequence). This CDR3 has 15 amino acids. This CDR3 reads CATSTTGGGTGELFF. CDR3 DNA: TGTGCCACCAGCACCACAGGGGGAGGAACCGGGGAGCTGTTTTTT.

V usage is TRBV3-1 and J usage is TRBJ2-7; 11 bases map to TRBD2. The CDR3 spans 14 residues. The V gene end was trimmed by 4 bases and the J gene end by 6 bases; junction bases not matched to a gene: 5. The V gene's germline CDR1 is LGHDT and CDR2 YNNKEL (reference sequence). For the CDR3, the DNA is TGTGCCAGCAGCCCACGACTAGCGGGAACCGAGCAGTACTTC. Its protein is CASSPRLAGTEQYF.

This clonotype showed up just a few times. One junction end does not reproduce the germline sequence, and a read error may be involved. The CDR3 DNA reads TGCAGCGTTGATGAGGGGACAGGCTATTCCTTC. This codes for CSVDEGTGYSF. The V and J genes are TRBV29-1 and TRBJ1-2; TRBD1 agrees at 8 bases. Germline V gives CDR1 SQVTM, CDR2 ANQGSEA. This CDR3 region has 11 residues.

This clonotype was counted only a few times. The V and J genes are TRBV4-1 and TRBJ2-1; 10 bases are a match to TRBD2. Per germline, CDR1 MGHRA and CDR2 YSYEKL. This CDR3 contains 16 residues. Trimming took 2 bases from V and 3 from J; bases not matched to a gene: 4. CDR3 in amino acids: CASSQLGTSDYNEQFF. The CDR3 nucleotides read TGCGCCAGCAGCCAACTCGGGACTAGCGACTACAATGAGCAGTTCTTC.

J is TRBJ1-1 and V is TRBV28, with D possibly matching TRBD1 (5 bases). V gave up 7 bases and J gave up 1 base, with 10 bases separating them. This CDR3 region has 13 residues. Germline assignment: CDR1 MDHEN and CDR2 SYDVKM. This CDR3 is CASTKTANTEAFF. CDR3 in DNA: TGTGCCAGCACGAAGACAGCGAACACTGAAGCTTTCTTT.